This passage covers 7 T cell receptor beta chains from one sample sequenced in a study of shared clonotypes between healthy human individuals. Assay used: immunoSEQ multiplex PCR; TCRdb lists only in-frame clones, some missing. The sample records approximately 650,000 clones, less than 97% being singletons. Only CD45RO-negative cells positively selected for CCR7 counted as naive CD8 cells, so terminally differentiated effector memory CD45RA+ cells were excluded. Sequencing was done on a sample of naive CD8+ T cells sorted from blood. These receptors all come from a woman under 40 in good health.

The J gene is TRBJ1-1, the V gene TRBV11-2; no definite D call. Germline V gives CDR1 SGHAT, CDR2 FQNNGV. CDR3 length equals 15 residues. The germline V and J ends were trimmed by 0 bases and 4 bases, with 12 bases remaining between them. The DNA for the CDR3 is TGTGCCAGCAGCTTAGAGGGAGGTCGAAGCACTGAAGCTTTCTTT. Protein sequence: CASSLEGGRSTEAFF. Based on the CDR3 plus reference TRBV11-2 and TRBJ1-1, the full variable domain is EAGVAQSPRYKIIEKRQSVAFWCNPISGHATLYWYQQILGQGPKLLIQFQNNGVVDDSQLPKDRFSAERLKGVDSTLKIQPAKLEDSAVYLCASSLEGGRSTEAFFGQGTRLTVV.

The chain links TRBV27 to TRBJ1-2; D not resolved. There are 12 residues in the CDR3. Germline CDR1 MNHEY, CDR2 SMNVEV (reference sequence). The V and J ends lost 6 bases and 3 bases respectively, with 8 bases between them. In DNA form, the CDR3 reads TGTGCCAGCAGGGCCCTCGACTATGGCTACACCTTC. Its translation: CASRALDYGYTF.

The gene calls are TRBV27 and TRBJ2-1; 7 bases map to TRBD2. This CDR3 has 15 residues. V dropped 3 bases and J dropped 9; count of bases not matched to a gene: 11. The germline V gene has CDR1 MNHEY and CDR2 SMNVEV (reference sequence). CDR3 bases: TGTGCCAGCAGTTTCGGGGAGGGGAAGCGGAGTGAGCAGTTCTTC. Translated: CASSFGEGKRSEQFF.

The chain carries TRBV7-2 and TRBJ2-1; maybe TRBD2 (6 bases). Trimming shortened V by 3 bases and J by 3 bases, and 9 bases separated the two germline ends. This CDR3 region has 14 residues. Germline V lookup: CDR1 SGHTA, CDR2 FQGNSA. DNA for the CDR3: TGTGCCAGCAGCTTGCTGGACTACTACAATGAGCAGTTCTTC. Its translation: CASSLLDYYNEQFF.

The V and J genes are TRBV29-1 and TRBJ1-3, with a tentative D call TRBD1 (6 bases). CDR3 length: 20 amino acids. V was pared by 2 bases and J by 0 bases, with 26 bases between. Germline CDR1 reads SQVTM; CDR2 reads ANQGSEA. The CDR3 DNA reads as TGCAGCGTTGAACAAGAGGGACCACAGGGCCAATTCTACTCTGGAAACACCATATATTTT. Amino acids: CSVEQEGPQGQFYSGNTIYF.

The chain joins TRBV19 to TRBJ1-5, with unresolved D. The germline CDR1 and CDR2 sequences are LNHDA and SQIVND (reference sequence). V lost 0 bases, J lost 9 bases, and 12 bases lay in between. CDR3 length equals 14 residues. As DNA, the CDR3 is TGTGCCAGTAGTATAGATCCCGGACGGTGGCCCCAGCATTTT. This gives the protein CASSIDPGRWPQHF.

This clone was recorded only once. The gene calls are TRBV4-1 and TRBJ1-1; tentative D call: TRBD1 (6 bases). The length of the CDR3 is 18 residues. Germline loops: CDR1 MGHRA, CDR2 YSYEKL. Trimming shortened V by 3 bases and J by 6 bases, and 26 bases separated the two germline ends. CDR3 nucleotide sequence: TGCGCCAGCAGCCAGGGTGGAGGGGGTTATAGGGGAGGGCCTGAAGCTTTCTTT. As protein: CASSQGGGGYRGGPEAFF.